The rows below give T cell receptor beta chains drawn from one sample of a study of T-cell reconstitution after alpha-beta-depleted transplantation in children. TCRdb independently ran MiXCR on the PCR reads; one entry per CDR3 protein. The sample includes 200,000 or so distinct CDR3 sequences, roughly 6.5% of them seen just once. Sequencing used PBMCs, obtained before TCRalphabeta/CD19-depleted stem cell transplant. The receptor source for this set is a girl under two years old with combined immunodeficiency, due to receive a stem cell transplant. The CDR3 runs from the conserved cysteine through the conserved F or W. D genes are given only for firm matches. Clone size is shown for a subset of rows, as once, few, many or a class of expanded clone.

d_call | cdr3_length | clone_size | j_call | v_call | cdr3_nt | cdr3_aa
. | 14 | . | TRBJ1-1 | TRBV4-1 | TGCGCCAGCAGCCACCTACAATGGAACACTGAAGCTTTCTTT | CASSHLQWNTEAFF
. | 14 | many | TRBJ2-1 | TRBV7-9 | TGTGCCAGCAGCTTCGGGACCCTCTACAATGAGCAGTTCTTC | CASSFGTLYNEQFF
. | 15 | many | TRBJ2-1 | TRBV4-3 | TGCGCCAGCAGCCAAGGGGGGGAATCCTACAATGAGCAGTTCTTC | CASSQGGESYNEQFF
. | 14 | many | TRBJ2-3 | TRBV20-1 | TGCAGTGCTAGAGCCGCGATGCGCACAGATACGCAGTATTTT | CSARAAMRTDTQYF
. | 13 | many | TRBJ2-5 | TRBV12-3/TRBV12-4 | TGTGCCAGCACTATTCTAGGGGACGAGACCCAGTACTTC | CASTILGDETQYF
TRBD1 | 14 | many | TRBJ2-7 | TRBV12-3/TRBV12-4 | TGTGCCAGCTCCCCTGGGGACAGCTACTACGAGCAGTACTTC | CASSPGDSYYEQYF
. | 14 | many | TRBJ2-7 | TRBV7-2 | TGTGCCAGCAGCTCGGGGTCACCGAATCGTGAGCAGTACTTC | CASSSGSPNREQYF
. | 18 | . | TRBJ2-5 | TRBV1 | TGTACCAGCAGTTCGGGACTAGCGGGGGGGCCCTTTCAAGAGACCCAGTACTTC | CTSSSGLAGGPFQETQYF
TRBD2 | 14 | many | TRBJ2-7 | TRBV5-1 | TGCGCCAGCAGCCCGGGACTAGCGGGATTCGAGCAGTACTTC | CASSPGLAGFEQYF
. | 16 | many | TRBJ2-2 | TRBV6-2/TRBV6-3 | TGTGCCAGCAGCCTCAGGAGAGCCCCGAACACCGGGGAGCTGTTTTTT | CASSLRRAPNTGELFF
. | 15 | many | TRBJ2-7 | TRBV27 | TGTGCCAGCAGTTTATCTCCCAGCTCCACCTACGAGCAGTACTTC | CASSLSPSSTYEQYF
TRBD1 | 14 | many | TRBJ2-7 | TRBV20-1 | TGCAGTGCCCCCCGACAGGGACGTCCCTACGAGCAGTACTTC | CSAPRQGRPYEQYF
. | 10 | . | TRBJ1-2 | TRBV29-1 | TGCAGCGTTGATCCCCTCGGCTACACCTTC | CSVDPLGYTF
. | 15 | many | TRBJ2-1 | TRBV29-1 | TGCAGCGTCGGAACGGGCGGGTTCTCCTACAATGAGCAGTTCTTC | CSVGTGGFSYNEQFF
TRBD1 | 15 | many | TRBJ2-5 | TRBV6-5 | TGTGCCAGCAGTTACCTTGGGACAGGGCAAGAGACCCAGTACTTC | CASSYLGTGQETQYF
. | 13 | many | TRBJ2-1 | TRBV25-1 | TGTGCCAGCAGTGATTCCTATAACAATGAGCAGTTCTTC | CASSDSYNNEQFF
. | 14 | many | TRBJ1-1 | TRBV10-3 | TGTGCCATCAGTACCGGGGCTATGAACACTGAAGCTTTCTTT | CAISTGAMNTEAFF
. | 13 | few | TRBJ2-1 | TRBV7-9 | TGTGCCAGCAGCTTACAACCCACGCGCGGGCAGTTCTTC | CASSLQPTRGQFF
. | 15 | many | TRBJ2-5 | TRBV3-1 | TGTGCCAGCAGCCAAGATTCGGCGGGGCAAGAGACCCAGTACTTC | CASSQDSAGQETQYF
TRBD2 | 15 | many | TRBJ2-1 | TRBV7-3 | TGTGCCAGCAGCGCCGGACTAGCGGGAAGGCGGGAGCAGTTCTTC | CASSAGLAGRREQFF
TRBD2 | 18 | many | TRBJ2-7 | TRBV11-1 | TGTGCCAGCAGCACGGGACTAGCGGGGGGCCGAATCTCCTACGAGCAGTACTTC | CASSTGLAGGRISYEQYF
. | 11 | many | TRBJ2-5 | TRBV4-1 | TGCGCCAGCAAATATGGGGAGACCCAGTACTTC | CASKYGETQYF
TRBD2 | 16 | many | TRBJ2-5 | TRBV3-1 | TGTGCCAGCAGCCAGGGTAGCGGGGGGGCCATAGAGACCCAGTACTTC | CASSQGSGGAIETQYF
. | 13 | many | TRBJ1-6 | TRBV6-2/TRBV6-3 | TGTGCCAGCGAGCTGACTCTTAATTCACCCCTCCACTTT | CASELTLNSPLHF
. | 18 | many | TRBJ2-3 | TRBV11-1 | TGTGCCAGCAGCTTAGGTTATTGGGGGAGATCGGACGCAGATACGCAGTATTTT | CASSLGYWGRSDADTQYF
. | 15 | . | TRBJ2-1 | TRBV9 | TGTGCCAGCAGCGTAGCGGGGTTACACTACAATGAGCAGTTCTTC | CASSVAGLHYNEQFF